This TCR beta chain was sequenced during a study of molecular identifiers for immune sequencing clone quantification. V lost 0 bases to trimming and J lost 5 bases, with 9 bases between them. The CDR3 is made up of 14 amino acids. CDR1 and CDR2 from the germline V gene are SGDLS and YYNGEE. Study results and limitations: A shared barcode on identical TCR molecules could lead to underestimated sizes for highly expanded clones. Clones above 20 RNA copies held over 98% of effector molecules, under 1% in naive cells.

The sorting of naive CD8 T cells used the CD8+CD4-CCR7+CD45RA+ phenotype. In this sample, this clonotype turned up many times. No antigen is known for it. As previously described, bulk TCR libraries were made using listed TCR primers. TCRdb called the PCR reads again in MiXCR, with one record for every CDR3 protein. The sample includes approximately 320,000 distinct CDR3 sequences, roughly 24% of them seen just once. Sequencing was performed on naive CD8+ T cells from blood, with Jurkat cell RNA spiked in. The subset: FACS-sorted CD8+CD4-CCR7+CD45RA+ naive T cells. The TCR originated in a human donor in good health. Some libraries in this study had Jurkat cell RNA spiked in. The V and J genes are TRBV9 and TRBJ1-5; D is uncertain. This chain's CDR3 is CASSVGVADQPQHF. The CDR3 DNA is TGTGCCAGCAGCGTAGGAGTTGCCGATCAGCCCCAGCATTTT. Together with reference TRBV9 and TRBJ1-5, the CDR3 gives the full variable domain: DSGVTQTPKHLITATGQRVTLRCSPRSGDLSVYWYQQSLDQGLQFLIQYYNGEERAKGNILERFSAQQFPDLHSELNLSSLELGDSALYFCASSVGVADQPQHFGDGTRLSIL.